The sequence of this T cell receptor (beta chain) was determined in a study of shared clonotypes between healthy human individuals. General observations from the study: Unshared clonotypes carried lower generation probabilities than those common to all four donors. Sequencing depth was a factor that was expected to affect clonotype sharing among donors.

Concerning this clone itself: What it binds is not known.

Assay runs were performed at deep level. Clones were sequenced by immunoSEQ multiplex PCR, and TCRdb holds only the in-frame ones, with some missing. This sample has about 600,000 clones, with about 97% found just once. Germline V gene data show CDR1 as SNHLY and CDR2 as FYNNEI. CDR3 length: 14 amino acids. J lost 3 bases, V lost 7 bases, and 5 bases had no gene match. Sequencing was carried out using naive CD4+ T cells sorted from blood. Subset reported: CD45RA+ positively selected. The receptor was derived from a woman aged 25 to 39 in good health. V usage is TRBV2 and J usage is TRBJ2-2; 7 nucleotides align to TRBD2. Here the CDR3 reads CASIRGEDTGELFF. Here the CDR3 DNA reads TGTGCCAGCATCCGGGGGGAGGACACCGGGGAGCTGTTTTTT. The whole variable domain, filled in from reference TRBV2 and TRBJ2-2, reads EPEVTQTPSHQVTQMGQEVILRCVPISNHLYFYWYRQILGQKVEFLVSFYNNEISEKSEIFDDQFSVERPDGSNFTLKIRSTKLEDSAMYFCASIRGEDTGELFFGEGSRLTVL.